The 10 T cell receptor beta chains given below trace back to one sample, sequenced in a study of blood T cells in healthy people across ages. Combining a sample-barcoded 5' primer with a J-beta primer mix, a second PCR ran for about 6 to 12 cycles. One entry per CDR3 protein results from TCRdb running MiXCR on the 5' RACE reads. This sample has 730,000 or so distinct CDR3 sequences; approximately 40% occur once, and the top ten carry approximately 29%. Sequencing input: blood. These receptors all come from a man older than 75 in good health.

This chain links TRBV6-2 or TRBV6-3 with TRBJ1-2; 8 nucleotides line up with TRBD1. The CDR3 covers 13 residues. Germline CDR1 MNHEY, CDR2 SVGEGT. The junction had 8 bases not matched to a gene; V was cut back by 6 bases and J by 8 bases. The CDR3 sequence: CASSEGTGWGYTF. The DNA for the CDR3 is TGTGCCAGCAGCGAGGGGACAGGTTGGGGCTACACCTTC.

The genes are TRBV20-1 and TRBJ2-7; 11 bases are shared with TRBD2. The closer fit of TRBJ2-5 to the DNA end suggests the J call may be wrong. CDR3 length: 16 residues. CDR1 DFQATT and CDR2 SNEGSKA come from the germline V gene (reference sequence). The CDR3 sequence: CSAREGVAGGRETQYF. CDR3 sequence (DNA): TGCAGTGCTAGAGAAGGGGTAGCGGGGGGGCGAGAGACCCAGTACTTC.

V usage is TRBV18 and J usage is TRBJ2-3; possibly TRBD1 or TRBD2 for D (6 bases each). The CDR3 consists of 16 residues. Germline CDR1 reads KGHSH; CDR2 reads LQKENI. V lost 2 bases, J lost 1 base, and 13 bases lay in between. The CDR3 coding sequence is TGTGCCAGCTCACCATCGGGGGCAATGGGCACAGATACGCAGTATTTT. The encoded protein is CASSPSGAMGTDTQYF.

This clonotype was picked up a small number of times. J is TRBJ2-7 and V is TRBV25-1; D gene uncertain. The CDR3 contains 14 residues. Germline V gene sequence: CDR1 MGHDK, CDR2 SYGVNS. Trimming removed 2 bases at V and 2 bases at J, with 10 bases between. CDR3 sequence (DNA): TGTGCCAGCAGTGAAGCCGGGCCACCCTACGAGCAGTACTTC. Residues: CASSEAGPPYEQYF.

This clonotype has a handful of counts. This chain links TRBV3-1 with TRBJ2-7; 7 positions match TRBD1. The DNA end is a closer match to TRBJ2-5, so the J assignment may be wrong. There are 14 residues in the CDR3. Germline CDR1 and CDR2: LGHDT and YNNKEL (reference sequence). The CDR3 protein is CASSARQGLETQYF. CDR3 bases: TGTGCCAGCAGCGCCCGACAGGGCTTAGAGACCCAGTACTTC.

The rearrangement uses TRBV9 and TRBJ2-6; 7 bases match TRBD1. Germline values: CDR1 SGDLS, CDR2 YYNGEE. The junction had 7 bases not matched to a gene; V was cut back by 3 bases and J by 1 base. The CDR3 spans 17 residues. The CDR3 nucleotides are TGTGCCAGCAGCGGAGTTACAGGGGTTTCTGGGGCCAACGTCCTGACTTTC. Translating it yields CASSGVTGVSGANVLTF. Based on the CDR3 plus reference TRBV9 and TRBJ2-6, the full variable domain is DSGVTQTPKHLITATGQRVTLRCSPRSGDLSVYWYQQSLDQGLQFLIQYYNGEERAKGNILERFSAQQFPDLHSELNLSSLELGDSALYFCASSGVTGVSGANVLTFGAGSRLTVL.

The rearrangement links TRBV25-1 to TRBJ2-6; 7 nucleotides align to TRBD2. The CDR3 is 13 amino acids. Germline V CDR1 and CDR2: MGHDK, SYGVNS. After removal of 11 bases from V and 1 base from J, the junction contained 2 bases not matched to a gene. The CDR3 here is CAASGSGANVLTF. For the CDR3, the DNA is TGTGCCGCTAGCGGATCTGGGGCCAACGTCCTGACTTTC. Full variable domain (rest looked up from reference TRBV25-1 and TRBJ2-6): EADIYQTPRYLVIGTGKKITLECSQTMGHDKMYWYQQDPGMELHLIHYSYGVNSTEKGDLSSESTVSRIRTEHFPLTLESARPSHTSQYLCAASGSGANVLTFGAGSRLTVL.

This clonotype has a handful of counts. The J gene is TRBJ2-1, the V gene TRBV7-6, with 7 bases lining up with TRBD2. The J segment lost 0 bases and the V segment lost 5 bases, leaving 4 bases of the junction unmatched. From germline, CDR1 is SGHVS and CDR2 FNYEAQ. This CDR3 has 15 residues. The CDR3 nucleotides read TGTGCCAGCAGCGGGGGGGTAAGCTCCTACAATGAGCAGTTCTTC. Amino acid sequence: CASSGGVSSYNEQFF.

The chain uses TRBV12-3 or TRBV12-4 and TRBJ2-4, with D tentatively TRBD2 (5 bases). The J call may not be correct, given that the DNA end is closer to TRBJ2-7. CDR3 length: 15 residues. CDR3 loop: CASSDEGWVSYEQYF. DNA of the CDR3: TGTGCCAGCTCAGATGAGGGCTGGGTGTCCTACGAGCAGTACTTC.

V gene TRBV11-2 combines with J gene TRBJ1-1; perhaps TRBD1 as D (6 bases). The CDR3 spans 13 residues. V was trimmed by 5 bases and J by 7 bases, leaving 14 bases between them. Germline loops: CDR1 SGHAT, CDR2 FQNNGV. The CDR3 sequence is CASSQSGQREAFF. In nucleotides, the CDR3 is TGTGCCAGCAGCCAAAGTGGACAGCGTGAAGCTTTCTTT.